This entry concerns a single T cell receptor (beta chain). The antigen remains undetermined. Template material for amplifying TCR beta CDR3 regions consisted of RNA transcripts. The study used the HTBI primer set for a first-round RT-PCR of the TCR CDR3. TCRdb redid the calling of the multiplex PCR reads with MiXCR, one entry per CDR3 protein. The sample contains more than 450,000 distinct CDR3 sequences, nearly 20% of which appear only once. The entry originates in a study of T cells in Graves' hyperthyroidism and ophthalmopathy. The germline V gene encodes CDR1 SGHRS and CDR2 YFSETQ. The CDR3 is 14 residues long. Findings of the study overall: The authors' 13 V-J model separated ophthalmopathy from stable hyperthyroidism.

The sequenced material came from blood. The clonotype originates from a man in his forties or fifties with Graves' ophthalmopathy. The chain combines TRBV5-1 with TRBJ2-3, with 7 bases matching TRBD1. The J call is in doubt because the DNA end fits TRBJ1-5 better. CDR3 nucleotides: TGCGCCAGCAGCAGTGAAGGGGGCACAGATACGCAGCATTTT. This translates into CASSSEGGTDTQHF.